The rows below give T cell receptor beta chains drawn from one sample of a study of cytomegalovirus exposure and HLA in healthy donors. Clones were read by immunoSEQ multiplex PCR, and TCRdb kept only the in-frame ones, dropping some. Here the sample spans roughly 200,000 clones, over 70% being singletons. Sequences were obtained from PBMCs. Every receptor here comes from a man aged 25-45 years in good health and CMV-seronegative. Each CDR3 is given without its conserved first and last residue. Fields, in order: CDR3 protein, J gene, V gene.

CDR3: ASSPTGNSGANVLT
J: TRBJ2-6
V: TRBV27

CDR3: ASSQDPGAYEQY
J: TRBJ2-7
V: TRBV4-2

CDR3: ASSIRGEQY
J: TRBJ2-7
V: TRBV19

CDR3: ASSLAGDEKLF
J: TRBJ1-4
V: TRBV5-1

CDR3: ASSLDRRAGMSYT
J: TRBJ1-2
V: TRBV7-2

CDR3: ASSRDSMNTEAF
J: TRBJ1-1
V: TRBV6-5

CDR3: ASSLRAGTDTQY
J: TRBJ2-3
V: TRBV27

CDR3: ASSVGWQRRYNEQF
J: TRBJ2-1
V: TRBV25-1

CDR3: ASSLSPVNTEAF
J: TRBJ1-1
V: TRBV5-5

CDR3: ASSSPGLAGASSYEQY
J: TRBJ2-7
V: TRBV13

CDR3: ASSQDQATPQH
J: TRBJ1-5
V: TRBV14

CDR3: ASRLTGASTDTQY
J: TRBJ2-3
V: TRBV6-1

CDR3: ASSLPWGRGGELF
J: TRBJ2-2
V: TRBV18

CDR3: TSSQDRGMVNRVCYT
J: TRBJ1-2
V: TRBV1

CDR3: ASIPGGQYYGYT
J: TRBJ1-2
V: TRBV25-1

CDR3: ASSLVVRTPLH
J: TRBJ1-6
V: TRBV27

CDR3: ASSSEEGWQADNYGYT
J: TRBJ1-2
V: TRBV4-2

CDR3: ASRQGIETQY
J: TRBJ2-5
V: TRBV28

CDR3: ASRGQITGGSSLWAQY
J: TRBJ2-3
V: TRBV28

CDR3: ASSYSNRGLDGYT
J: TRBJ1-2
V: TRBV6-6

CDR3: ASSQGQEIYGYT
J: TRBJ1-2
V: TRBV7-8